Below, 6 T cell receptor beta chains from the same sample are listed, as sequenced in a study of CD8 T cells in Susac syndrome. RNA amounts of about 0.5 to 1 ug underwent reverse transcription with random hexamers. TCRdb ran MiXCR on the immunoSEQ multiplex PCR reads and lists one entry per CDR3 protein. This sample yields 160,000 or so distinct CDR3 sequences, of which 85% to 95% are seen a single time; 0.16% belongs to the top ten. The sequenced sample was CD4+ T cells from PBMCs. All receptors derive from a human donor with Susac syndrome.

The V call is TRBV25-1, the J call TRBJ1-5; a weak D match, TRBD1 (5 bases). Trimming took off 4 bases at V and 2 bases at J, with 9 bases between the two ends. From germline, CDR1 is MGHDK and CDR2 SYGVNS. The CDR3 loop spans 14 amino acids. CDR3 in DNA: TGTGCCAGCAGTGGAGGGACCGGCAATCAGCCCCAGCATTTT. Its protein is CASSGGTGNQPQHF.

The chain combines TRBV29-1 with TRBJ1-1; no clear D gene. The CDR3 runs to 11 residues. Per germline, CDR1 SQVTM and CDR2 ANQGSEA. The V and J ends lost 3 bases and 6 bases respectively, with 8 bases between them. CDR3 nucleotide sequence: TGCAGCGTTGACAACTGGCCTGAAGCTTTCTTT. Translating gives CSVDNWPEAFF.

The chain combines TRBV24-1 with TRBJ1-4; D unclear. From germline, CDR1 is KGHDR and CDR2 SFDVKD. V lost 1 base to trimming and J lost 13 bases, with 9 bases between them. The CDR3 consists of 12 residues. The CDR3 loop is CATSDLMGRLFF. The CDR3 nucleotides read TGTGCCACCAGTGATTTAATGGGCAGACTGTTTTTT.

The rearrangement links TRBV15 to TRBJ1-5, with 7 nucleotides matching TRBD1. The CDR3 consists of 19 residues. Germline CDR1 reads LNHNV; CDR2 reads YYDKDF (reference sequence). The V and J ends lost 1 base and 1 base, in that order; junction bases with no gene match: 13. CDR3: CATSRGRLTGRLSNQPQHF. CDR3 DNA sequence: TGTGCCACCAGCAGAGGACGGCTGACAGGGAGGCTAAGCAATCAGCCCCAGCATTTT.

This clonotype has only one observation. The chain is built from TRBV7-2 and TRBJ2-1, with D possibly matching TRBD2 (7 bases). The CDR3 is 16 amino acids. Germline CDR1 and CDR2: SGHTA and FQGNSA. The V and J ends lost 2 bases and 9 bases respectively, with 20 bases between them. The CDR3 reads CASSLQSGAAGVEQFF. The CDR3 DNA reads as TGTGCCAGCAGCTTACAGTCGGGGGCCGCGGGGGTTGAGCAGTTCTTC.

The chain carries TRBV4-3 and TRBJ1-2, with TRBD1 identical over 8 bases. The CDR3 is 13 residues long. Germline CDR1 is LGHNA and CDR2 is YSLEER. J gave up 6 bases and V 5 bases, and 5 bases lay outside the gene matches. The CDR3 DNA is TGCGCCAGCAGCTGGACAGGGTATGATGGCTACACCTTC. Its translation: CASSWTGYDGYTF.